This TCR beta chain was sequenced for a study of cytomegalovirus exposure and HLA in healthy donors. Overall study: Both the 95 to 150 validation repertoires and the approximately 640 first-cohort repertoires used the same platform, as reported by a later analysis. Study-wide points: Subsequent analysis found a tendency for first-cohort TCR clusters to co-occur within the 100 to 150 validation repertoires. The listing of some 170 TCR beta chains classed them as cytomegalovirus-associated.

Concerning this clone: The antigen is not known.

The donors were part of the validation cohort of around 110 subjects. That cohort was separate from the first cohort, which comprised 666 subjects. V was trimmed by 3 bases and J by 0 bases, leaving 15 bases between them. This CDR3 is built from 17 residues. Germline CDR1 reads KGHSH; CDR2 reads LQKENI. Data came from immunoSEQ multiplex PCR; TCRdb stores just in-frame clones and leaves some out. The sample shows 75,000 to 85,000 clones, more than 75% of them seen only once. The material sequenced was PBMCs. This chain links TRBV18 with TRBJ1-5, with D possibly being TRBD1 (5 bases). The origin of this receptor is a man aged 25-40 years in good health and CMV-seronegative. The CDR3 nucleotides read TGTGCCAGCTCACCTAGGTCAGGGCAGAATAGCAATCAGCCCCAGCATTTT. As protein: CASSPRSGQNSNQPQHF.